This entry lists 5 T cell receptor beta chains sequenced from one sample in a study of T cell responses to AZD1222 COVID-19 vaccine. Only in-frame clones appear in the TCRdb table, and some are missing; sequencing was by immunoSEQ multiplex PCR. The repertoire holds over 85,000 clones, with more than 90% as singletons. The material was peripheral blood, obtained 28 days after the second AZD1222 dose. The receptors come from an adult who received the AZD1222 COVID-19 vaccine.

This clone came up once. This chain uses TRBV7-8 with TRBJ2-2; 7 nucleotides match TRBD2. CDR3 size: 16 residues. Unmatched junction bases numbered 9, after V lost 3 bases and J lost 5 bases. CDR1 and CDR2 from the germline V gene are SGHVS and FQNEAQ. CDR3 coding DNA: TGTGCCAGCAGCTTCCGACTAGCAAGGTTTACCGGGGAGCTGTTTTTT. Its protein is CASSFRLARFTGELFF.

The CDR3 loop is CASSSAMNTEAFF. CDR3 nucleotides: TGCGCCAGCAGCTCGGCAATGAACACTGAAGCTTTCTTT. This chain connects TRBV5-1 to TRBJ1-1; D call uncertain. This CDR3 spans 13 amino acids. The germline V gene encodes CDR1 SGHRS and CDR2 YFSETQ. V lost 3 bases to trimming and J lost 0 bases, with 6 bases between them.

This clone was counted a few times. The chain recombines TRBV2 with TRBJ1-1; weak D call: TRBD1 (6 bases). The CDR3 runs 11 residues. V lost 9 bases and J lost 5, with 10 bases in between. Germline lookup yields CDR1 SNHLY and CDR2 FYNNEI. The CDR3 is CARTGRTEAFF. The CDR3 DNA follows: TGTGCCAGAACAGGGCGAACTGAAGCTTTCTTT.

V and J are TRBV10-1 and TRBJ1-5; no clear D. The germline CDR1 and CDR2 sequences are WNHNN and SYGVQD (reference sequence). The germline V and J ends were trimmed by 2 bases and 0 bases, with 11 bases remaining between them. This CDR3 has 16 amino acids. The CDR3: CASSEEGVYSNQPQHF. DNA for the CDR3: TGCGCCAGCAGTGAGGAGGGAGTTTATAGCAATCAGCCCCAGCATTTT.

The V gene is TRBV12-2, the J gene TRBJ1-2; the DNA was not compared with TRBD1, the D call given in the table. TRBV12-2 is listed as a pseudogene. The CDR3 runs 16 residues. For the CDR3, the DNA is TGTGCAAGTCGCTTAGATTTTGGACAGGCGAACTATGGCTACACCTTC. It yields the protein CASRLDFGQANYGYTF.